This entry lists 9 T cell receptor beta chains sequenced from one sample in a study of CD8 T cells in Susac syndrome. Random hexamers served to reverse transcribe about 0.45 to 1 ug RNA. One entry per CDR3 protein, called by TCRdb with MiXCR from the immunoSEQ multiplex PCR reads. Counted here are about 100,000 distinct CDR3 sequences, 95% occurring once; the ten biggest clones make up 0.3%. Sequenced material: CD8+ T cells from PBMCs. Source of these receptors: a human donor with Susac syndrome.

This clonotype has only one observation. The CDR3 region is CASSSPTNAHDNEQFF. The CDR3 coding sequence is TGTGCCAGCAGCTCCCCGACTAACGCCCATGACAATGAGCAGTTCTTC. The chain carries TRBV7-3 and TRBJ2-1; perhaps TRBD2 as D (5 bases). V was pared by 4 bases and J by 5 bases, with 18 bases between. The CDR3 extends over 16 amino acids. The germline V gene has CDR1 SGHTA and CDR2 FQGTGA.

The chain combines TRBV12-3 or TRBV12-4 with TRBJ2-7, with 10 bases that match TRBD2. Germline trimming cut 5 bases from V and 6 bases from J; bases unmatched to any gene: 7. This CDR3 has 14 residues. The CDR3 sequence: CASSPGLAPFEQYF. CDR3 DNA sequence: TGTGCCAGCAGTCCGGGACTAGCGCCTTTCGAGCAGTACTTC.

This clonotype was recorded once. The chain carries TRBV12-3 or TRBV12-4 and TRBJ2-4, with TRBD2 identical over 8 bases. Trimming removed 0 bases from V and 1 base from J; junction bases left unmatched: 2. This CDR3 contains 16 residues. The CDR3 bases are TGTGCCAGCAGTTTAGCCGGGACTAGGGCCAAAAACATTCAGTACTTC. Residues: CASSLAGTRAKNIQYF.

Note on this clonotype: An end of the junction does not agree with germline; a read error may underlie this. The chain couples TRBV6-1 to TRBJ2-7, with D maybe TRBD1 (5 bases). This CDR3 is 12 amino acids long. Germline loops: CDR1 MNHNS, CDR2 SASEGT. The CDR3 loop is CASRDMLTRNNF. The CDR3 DNA reads as TGTGCCAGCAGGGACATGCTCACGAGGAACAACTTC.

The chain joins TRBV12-3 or TRBV12-4 to TRBJ1-5, with D tentatively TRBD1 (6 bases). Between the trimmed V and J ends, which lost 5 bases and 6 bases, there was a span of 14 bases. This CDR3 contains 14 residues. The CDR3 DNA reads TGTGCCAGCAGTGCCACAGGGCAGAGTCAGCCCCAGCATTTT. Its translation: CASSATGQSQPQHF.

The chain uses TRBV20-1 and TRBJ2-1; 10 nucleotides match TRBD2. V shed 6 bases, J shed 3 bases, and the junction held 5 bases outside the gene matches. The germline CDR1 and CDR2 sequences are DFQATT and SNEGSKA (reference sequence). This CDR3 has 14 amino acids. CDR3 coding DNA: TGCAGTGCCCGAACTAGCGGGGACTACAATGAGCAGTTCTTC. It yields the protein CSARTSGDYNEQFF.

The chain has TRBV3-1 and TRBJ2-1; D not certain. Trimming shortened V by 0 bases and J by 10 bases, and 7 bases separated the two germline ends. CDR1 is LGHDT and CDR2 is YNNKEL in the germline V gene (reference sequence). The CDR3 is 12 amino acids. In DNA form, the CDR3 reads TGTGCCAGCAGCCAAGAGAGGACGGAGCAGTTCTTC. Translation: CASSQERTEQFF.

This clonotype was seen a single time. The CDR3 loop reads CSAQKQGGTDEKLFF. The CDR3 DNA sequence: TGCAGTGCGCAAAAACAGGGGGGGACGGATGAAAAACTGTTTTTT. The chain has TRBV20-1 and TRBJ1-4; 8 bases align to TRBD1. The ends lost 6 bases at V and 6 bases at J; junction bases unmatched: 12. The CDR3 spans 15 residues. Germline V gene sequence: CDR1 DFQATT, CDR2 SNEGSKA (reference sequence).

This chain joins TRBV5-8 and TRBJ2-5; 14 bases map to TRBD2. J was trimmed by 4 bases and V by 6 bases; bases with no gene match: 5. The length of the CDR3 is 15 residues. Germline lookup yields CDR1 SGHTS and CDR2 YDEGEE. The CDR3 region has the DNA TGTGCCAGCAACTTCGGACTAGCGGGGGGAGAGACCCAGTACTTC. Translated: CASNFGLAGGETQYF. Based on the CDR3 plus reference TRBV5-8 and TRBJ2-5, the full variable domain is EAGVTQSPTHLIKTRGQQATLRCSPISGHTSVYWYQQALGLGLQFLLWYDEGEERNRGNFPPRFSGRQFPNYSSELNVNALELEDSALYLCASNFGLAGGETQYFGPGTRLLVL.